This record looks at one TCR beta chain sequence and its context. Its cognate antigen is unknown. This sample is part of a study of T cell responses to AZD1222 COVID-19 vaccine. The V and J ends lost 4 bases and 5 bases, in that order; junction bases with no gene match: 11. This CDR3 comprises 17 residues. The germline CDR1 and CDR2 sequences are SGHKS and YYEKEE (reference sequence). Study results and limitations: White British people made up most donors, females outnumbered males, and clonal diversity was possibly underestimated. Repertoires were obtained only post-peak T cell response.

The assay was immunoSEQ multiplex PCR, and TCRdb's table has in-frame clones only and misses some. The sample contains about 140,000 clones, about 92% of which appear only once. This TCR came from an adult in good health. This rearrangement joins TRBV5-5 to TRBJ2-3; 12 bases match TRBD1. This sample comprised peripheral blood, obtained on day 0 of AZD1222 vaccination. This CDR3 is CASSPLPGQGAGDTQYF. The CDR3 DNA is TGTGCCAGCAGCCCTCTACCGGGACAGGGGGCTGGAGATACGCAGTATTTT.